The following is a T cell receptor (beta chain) sequence with its context. What it binds is unknown. This entry comes from a study of identical twins. Study-wide results and caveats: Insertion counts were lower in abundant cord blood beta clonotypes, a trend that memory repertoires did not show. Zero-insertion findings could be partly confounded by invariant cells (MAIT and iNKT cells).

The germline gives CDR1 SGHTA, CDR2 FQGNSA. The CDR3 loop spans 14 amino acids. The V end was cut by 6 bases, the J end by 0 bases, with 10 bases between. Through template switching, a universal primer site was introduced, and the cDNA contained unique molecular identifiers. From the 5' RACE reads, TCRdb called clonotypes with MiXCR, one entry per CDR3 protein. This sample carries some 1,600,000 distinct CDR3 sequences, more than 30% of them seen once, and the ten largest clones take around 0.3%. The TCR originated in a newborn girl in good health. This chain joins TRBV7-2 and TRBJ2-3; D is ambiguous. Sequences were obtained from cord blood. The CDR3 bases are TGTGCCAGCAGTTGGGCGTCAAGCACAGATACGCAGTATTTT. Translating gives CASSWASSTDTQYF.